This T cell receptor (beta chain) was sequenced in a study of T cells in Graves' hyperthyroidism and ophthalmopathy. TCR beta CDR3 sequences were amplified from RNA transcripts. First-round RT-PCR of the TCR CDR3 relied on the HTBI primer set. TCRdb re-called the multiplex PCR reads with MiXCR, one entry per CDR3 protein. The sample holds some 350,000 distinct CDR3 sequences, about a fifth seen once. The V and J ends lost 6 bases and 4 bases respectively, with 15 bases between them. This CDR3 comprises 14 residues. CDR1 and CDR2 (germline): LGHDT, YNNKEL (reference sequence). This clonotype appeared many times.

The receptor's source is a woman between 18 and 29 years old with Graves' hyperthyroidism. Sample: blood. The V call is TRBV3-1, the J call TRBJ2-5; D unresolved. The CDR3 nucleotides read TGTGCCAGCAGGCAAACGGCACCGAGAGAGACCCAGTACTTC. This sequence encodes CASRQTAPRETQYF.